Listed below are T cell receptor beta chains from one sample, sequenced in a study of T cells in Graves' hyperthyroidism and ophthalmopathy. TCRdb ran MiXCR on the multiplex PCR reads and lists one entry per CDR3 protein. The table has about 560,000 distinct CDR3 sequences, approximately 15% seen once. The sample comprised blood. Source of these receptors: a woman aged 18-29 years with Graves' hyperthyroidism. Each CDR3 is given with its conserved first and last residue. The D gene is left open where the match is weak. Rows give clone size only sometimes, using once, few, many, or a class for an expanded clone.

>TRBJ1-1|TRBV29-1|TRBD1|few
CSAGQGGDTEAFF
TGCAGCGCCGGACAGGGTGGGGATACTGAAGCTTTCTTT
>TRBJ2-7|TRBV3-1|-|many
CASSRLAGVSYEQYF
TGTGCCAGCAGCCGTCTGGCAGGGGTCTCCTACGAGCAGTACTTC
>TRBJ2-5|TRBV10-3|-|once
CAISESNDGLATQETQYF
TGTGCCATCAGTGAGTCGAATGATGGCCTCGCGACACAAGAGACCCAGTACTTC
>TRBJ1-1|TRBV10-3|-|few
CAISPLDSTEAFF
TGTGCCATCAGTCCCCTGGACAGCACTGAAGCTTTCTTT
>TRBJ2-3|TRBV9|-|-
CASSRGAPWGAWTDTQYF
TGTGCCAGCAGTCGGGGGGCCCCATGGGGGGCTTGGACAGATACGCAGTATTTT
>TRBJ2-5|TRBV27|TRBD2|few
CASSNKREAGETQYF
TGTGCCAGCAGCAACAAGCGGGAGGCGGGAGAGACCCAGTACTTC
>TRBJ2-1|TRBV11-3|TRBD2|many
CASSLGRASGRTSVNEQFF
TGTGCCAGCAGCTTAGGTAGGGCTAGCGGGAGGACCTCCGTGAATGAGCAGTTCTTC
>TRBJ2-5|TRBV12-3/TRBV12-4|TRBD2|many
CASSLDNFRLAGKETQYF
TGTGCCAGCAGCCTAGACAATTTCAGACTAGCGGGTAAAGAGACCCAGTACTTC
>TRBJ2-1|TRBV20-1|TRBD2|-
CSATGLAGVDEQFF
TGCAGTGCTACGGGACTAGCGGGAGTGGATGAGCAGTTCTTC
>TRBJ1-1|TRBV6-1|-|many
CASTSTGRNTEAFF
TGTGCCAGCACCTCCACAGGGAGGAACACTGAAGCTTTCTTT
>TRBJ1-2|TRBV28|TRBD1|many
CASRTGNYGYTF
TGTGCCAGCAGGACAGGGAACTATGGCTACACCTTC
>TRBJ2-1|TRBV6-1|-|-
CASSELVGIEQFF
TGTGCCAGCAGTGAACTTGTAGGTATTGAGCAGTTCTTC
>TRBJ2-2|TRBV11-2|TRBD1|-
CASSLVLQQGANTGELFF
TGTGCCAGCAGCTTAGTCCTCCAACAGGGGGCGAACACCGGGGAGCTGTTTTTT
>TRBJ2-3|TRBV6-9|TRBD2|-
CASSYFRDYTDTQYF
TGTGCCAGCAGTTACTTTCGGGACTACACAGATACGCAGTATTTT
>TRBJ2-1|TRBV12-3/TRBV12-4|TRBD1|many
CASSSPWDRVVDEQFF
TGTGCCAGCAGTTCACCCTGGGACAGGGTAGTCGATGAGCAGTTCTTC
>TRBJ1-5|TRBV7-2|-|many
CASSDGGGNQPQHF
TGTGCCAGCAGCGACGGGGGGGGGAATCAGCCCCAGCATTTT
>TRBJ1-1|TRBV29-1|-|few
CSVEEVWNTEAFF
TGCAGCGTTGAAGAGGTTTGGAACACTGAAGCTTTCTTT
>TRBJ2-1|TRBV7-9|TRBD2|-
CASSSVGLAGGGEQFF
TGTGCCAGCAGCTCGGTGGGACTAGCGGGAGGCGGTGAGCAGTTCTTC
>TRBJ1-1|TRBV12-3/TRBV12-4|-|few
CASSLADRWAFF
TGTGCCAGCAGTTTGGCGGACCGTTGGGCTTTCTTT
>TRBJ1-1|TRBV7-2|-|-
CASSPGTRLNTEAFF
TGTGCCAGCAGCCCGGGGACAAGATTGAACACTGAAGCTTTCTTT
>TRBJ1-2|TRBV5-1|-|many
CASSRTKGGDYGYTF
TGCGCCAGCAGCCGGACTAAGGGAGGGGACTATGGCTACACCTTC
>TRBJ2-1|TRBV6-5|TRBD2|-
CASSYEREGRNEQFF
TGTGCCAGCAGTTACGAACGGGAGGGCCGGAATGAGCAGTTCTTC
>TRBJ2-1|TRBV7-9|TRBD2|many
CASSATGTSGYNEQFF
TGTGCCAGCAGCGCAACCGGGACTAGCGGGTACAATGAGCAGTTCTTC
>TRBJ1-1|TRBV4-3|-|-
CASSQDNRYKMNTEAFF
TGCGCCAGCAGCCAAGATAACAGGTACAAGATGAACACTGAAGCTTTCTTT
>TRBJ2-3|TRBV12-3/TRBV12-4|-|many
CASSLPMRASASTDTQYF
TGTGCCAGCAGTTTGCCGATGAGGGCCAGCGCTAGCACAGATACGCAGTATTTT
>TRBJ2-6|TRBV18|-|-
CASSPWTASGANVLTF
TGTGCCAGCTCACCATGGACGGCCTCTGGGGCCAACGTCCTGACTTTC
>TRBJ2-1|TRBV2|TRBD2|-
CASNSGTSGRLDEQFF
TGTGCCAGCAATTCGGGGACTAGCGGGAGACTCGATGAGCAGTTCTTC
>TRBJ2-3|TRBV5-1|TRBD1|-
CASSAPTGGEGTDTQYF
TGCGCCAGCAGCGCCCCGACAGGGGGCGAGGGGACAGATACGCAGTATTTT
>TRBJ1-6|TRBV25-1|-|many
CASSEGGVSHSPLHF
TGTGCCAGCAGTGAGGGGGGAGTTTCCCATTCACCCCTCCACTTT
>TRBJ1-5|TRBV30|-|many
CAWSTGYYQPQHF
TGTGCCTGGAGTACAGGGTATTATCAGCCCCAGCATTTT
>TRBJ2-7|TRBV10-2|-|-
CASRQTVSYEQYF
TGCGCCAGCAGGCAGACAGTCTCCTACGAGCAGTACTTC
>TRBJ1-1|TRBV25-1|TRBD1|-
CASSGGQGWILNTEAFF
TGTGCCAGCAGTGGGGGACAGGGTTGGATCCTGAACACTGAAGCTTTCTTT
>TRBJ2-5|TRBV24-1|-|few
CATRGAGQATQYF
TGTGCCACCAGGGGGGCAGGCCAAGCGACCCAGTACTTC
>TRBJ2-7|TRBV7-8|TRBD1|many
CASSEGQTKAYEQYF
TGTGCCAGCAGCGAGGGACAGACTAAGGCCTACGAGCAGTACTTC
>TRBJ2-1|TRBV12-3/TRBV12-4|TRBD1|many
CASSPRQGKDEQFF
TGTGCCAGCAGCCCAAGACAGGGGAAGGATGAGCAGTTCTTC
>TRBJ1-2|TRBV7-9|-|few
CASSLAAVYGYTF
TGTGCCAGCAGCTTAGCGGCAGTTTATGGCTACACCTTC
>TRBJ1-5|TRBV30|-|once
CAWSWGANQPQHF
TGTGCCTGGAGTTGGGGGGCAAATCAGCCCCAGCATTTT
>TRBJ2-2|TRBV24-1|TRBD1|few
CATRDRGNTGELFF
TGTGCCACCAGGGACAGGGGGAACACCGGGGAGCTGTTTTTT
>TRBJ2-3|TRBV7-2|TRBD2|many
CASREGGKGDTQYF
TGTGCCAGCAGGGAGGGAGGGAAGGGAGATACGCAGTATTTT
>TRBJ2-1|TRBV7-3|TRBD2|-
CASSLKGLSTDEQFF
TGTGCCAGCAGCTTAAAGGGACTATCCACGGATGAGCAGTTCTTC
>TRBJ2-1|TRBV29-1|TRBD2|many
CSVAGTSSYNEQFF
TGCAGCGTTGCCGGGACTAGCTCCTACAATGAGCAGTTCTTC
>TRBJ1-2|TRBV7-9|-|-
CASTPVGIPWDGYTF
TGTGCCAGCACCCCCGTCGGGATCCCCTGGGATGGCTACACCTTC
>TRBJ2-7|TRBV5-1|TRBD2|many
CASSLEAAGAFEQYF
TGCGCCAGCAGCTTGGAAGCCGCGGGAGCGTTCGAGCAGTACTTC